The sequence of this T cell receptor (beta chain) was determined in a study of post-analysis software for immune sequencing data. Overall study results and limits: The F measure placed samples prepared in the same batch into strongly shared clusters. With TRBV5-6, TRBV5-1 and TRBV20-1 included, about five TRBV segments were more frequent in patients than in controls. Significantly lower normalized Chao1 diversity was seen in multiple sclerosis patients than in controls.

Unique molecular identifiers were present in the TCR beta cDNA libraries. TCRdb re-derived calls from the PCR reads in MiXCR, one entry per CDR3 protein. The sample carries 800,000 to 950,000 distinct CDR3 sequences, 53% recorded once. With respect to this clonotype: Its antigen is unknown.

Germline CDR1 is SGHRS and CDR2 is YFSETQ. Trimming took off 0 bases at V and 0 bases at J, with 9 bases between the two ends. CDR3 size: 15 residues. The V and J genes are TRBV5-1 and TRBJ1-1; no definite D call. The source of this sequence is a girl aged 10-17 years with multiple sclerosis. What was sequenced was blood. The CDR3 loop reads CASSLAPALNTEAFF. The CDR3 coding sequence is TGCGCCAGCAGCTTGGCCCCAGCGTTGAACACTGAAGCTTTCTTT.